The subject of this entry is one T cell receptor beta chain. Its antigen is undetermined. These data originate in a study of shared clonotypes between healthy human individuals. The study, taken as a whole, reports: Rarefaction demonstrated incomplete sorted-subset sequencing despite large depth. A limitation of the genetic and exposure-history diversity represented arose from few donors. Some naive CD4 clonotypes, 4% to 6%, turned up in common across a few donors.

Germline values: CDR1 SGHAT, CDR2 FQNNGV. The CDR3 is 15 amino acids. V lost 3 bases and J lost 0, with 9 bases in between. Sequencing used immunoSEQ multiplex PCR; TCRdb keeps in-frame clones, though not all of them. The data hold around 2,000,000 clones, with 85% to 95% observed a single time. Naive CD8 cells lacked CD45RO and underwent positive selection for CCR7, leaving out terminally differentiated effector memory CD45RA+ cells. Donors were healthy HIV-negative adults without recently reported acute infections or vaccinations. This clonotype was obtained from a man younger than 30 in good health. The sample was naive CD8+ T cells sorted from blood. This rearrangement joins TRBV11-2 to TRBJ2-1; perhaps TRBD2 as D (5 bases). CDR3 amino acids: CASSFEGDSYNEQFF. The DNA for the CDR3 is TGTGCCAGCAGCTTCGAGGGAGACTCCTACAATGAGCAGTTCTTC. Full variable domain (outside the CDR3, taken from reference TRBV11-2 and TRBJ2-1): EAGVAQSPRYKIIEKRQSVAFWCNPISGHATLYWYQQILGQGPKLLIQFQNNGVVDDSQLPKDRFSAERLKGVDSTLKIQPAKLEDSAVYLCASSFEGDSYNEQFFGPGTRLTVL.